This T cell receptor beta chain was sequenced for a study of blood T cell repertoires in COVID-19. About the study: Samples taken during acute and convalescent COVID-19 were collected in the United States, Italy and Spain.

Per the authors' pipeline: Amplification of reference gene primers provided the estimated nucleated cell counts. The method was immunoSEQ multiplex PCR; TCRdb's version includes in-frame clones alone and lacks a portion of them. That table supplies the V and J calls and clone size; D and trimming were determined from the DNA. The sample lists approximately 230,000 clones; about nine tenths were seen once. Germline V gene sequence: CDR1 WSHSY, CDR2 SAAADI. J was trimmed by 9 bases and V by 5 bases; bases with no gene match: 5. The CDR3 length is 14 residues. Material for sequencing was PBMCs or T cells enriched from blood (not recorded which). The source is a man between 18 and 35 years old who had recovered from COVID-19. The V and J genes are TRBV10-2 and TRBJ2-1, with 12 bases identical to TRBD2. The CDR3 protein is CASSQTSGRSEQFF. The CDR3 DNA reads as TGCGCCAGCAGTCAGACTAGCGGGAGAAGTGAGCAGTTCTTC.